This TCR beta chain was retrieved from a study of cytomegalovirus exposure and HLA in healthy donors (dated by TCRdb to between 2016 and 2019). General notes on the study: An earlier analysis of fewer than 750 of the donors reported around 280 Gb of sequence data and 95 million to 130 million unique TCR beta sequences obtained from roughly 170 million T cells. Around 320 gigabases of sequencing data and tens of millions of unique TCR sequences were included in an early release covering roughly 600 HLA-typed donors. Of the roughly 400 genotyped donors, approximately 83% fell in the genetic ancestry cluster associated with self-reported Caucasian donors. The study was designed to test whether signatures of past pathogen exposure could be identified by cataloging public T cell receptors. The study used immunosequencing to profile the T cell repertoires of some 600 subjects and linked those repertoires to cytomegalovirus serostatus. In addition to the first cohort of 666 subjects, a separate validation cohort of 100 to 150 different subjects was used. To predict cytomegalovirus infection status, the study combined high-throughput TCR immunosequencing, statistical association of individual TCRs with disease status, and machine learning. In a later analysis, previously published TCR beta repertoires from roughly 710 donors were re-analyzed and high-resolution HLA genotyping was added so that TCR occurrence patterns could be studied. Rather than drawing on any new phenotypic data, the later analysis identified candidate immune exposures from TCR beta sequences and the way those sequences occurred across donors. To decide whether each TCR beta V gene segment behaved as functional or pseudogenic, an earlier analysis of 587 of the donors relied on high-throughput TCR beta sequencing. Donor age, sex, ethnicity and CMV serostatus were compiled together with the repertoire data. In a later genetic analysis, genome-wide SNP genotypes for about three fifths of the roughly 670 donors were used, and that subset was treated as a discovery cohort. All discovery cohort repertoires had been generated on a single sequencing platform. HLA typing covered class I and class II loci at four-digit resolution. The number of donors typed differed by locus, with about 629-640 for A, B, C, DRB1 and DQB1, more than 500 for DQA1, over 600 for DPA1, and around 460 for DPB1. Five DR-DQ haplotypes were treated as single units for association and clustering because of strong linkage in the cohort. Among about 400 genotyped donors of the cohort, an average of roughly 230,000 unique TCR beta nucleotide sequences was sequenced per donor, of which 15% to 20% were non-productive. Paper-wide results and their limitations: Most TCR sequences were observed very rarely across donors, whereas some public TCRs were present in many individuals. Some IMGT-functional V segments, including TRBV6-2 and TRBV6-3, could not be distinguished by the 87-base-pair reads and were therefore excluded. A later analysis found that TCR association rates varied across HLA loci, with DRB1 alleles showing the most associated TCRs and HLA-C alleles the fewest. The classifier was reported to diagnose cytomegalovirus status with high specificity and sensitivity in both the original cohort and the validation cohort. At a false discovery rate of 0.05, a later analysis linked under 20,000 TCR beta sequences to specific HLA alleles. Because HLA typing was unavailable for some donors at each locus, only the typed subset was used in association tests. Only TCR beta chains were sequenced in this cohort, and the absence of alpha or paired-chain data limited detectable features. The study gave a list of about 160 TCR beta chains associated with cytomegalovirus. When HLA alleles, especially DR and DQ, strongly co-occurred, TCR associations were difficult to assign to individual alleles. The sequencing pipeline was judged likely to have produced a cluster of highly shared sequence variants as a technical artifact. Immune exposure information for the cohort was limited to CMV serostatus. In an earlier analysis of over 550 of the donors, most TCR beta V segments were observed in productive rearrangements about 87% or about 30% of the time, broadly matching IMGT annotations. The authors suggested that the approach could potentially be generalized to other disease states and immunological phenotypes. An association between a missense DCLRE1C variant and V-gene and J-gene trimming of TCR beta chains was found in a later genetic analysis and replicated in an independent cohort. Roughly uniform sequencing depth across donors was assumed in presence/absence analyses, although this assumption may not hold. In a later analysis, several top co-occurrence clusters were reported to appear linked to parvovirus B19, influenza, CMV and Epstein-Barr virus. A later genetic analysis reported fewer N-insertions in productive TCRs among donors in an Asian-associated ancestry cluster than the roughly 670-donor mean. About 17 rarely observed V segments, including chromosome 9 orphons, were excluded from the earlier analysis of several hundred of the donors because counts were too low. Linkage disequilibrium might explain the correlated functional status among segregating V segments, but an unknown experimental factor could not be excluded. In a later analysis, HLA-associated TCR beta chains were found to be more clonally expanded and to have lower generation probabilities than equally common non-associated chains. Most CMV-associated TCR beta chains appeared to be HLA-restricted in a later analysis, and the HLA associations seemed to be driven largely by CMV exposure. In vitro tests confirmed that a few of the cytomegalovirus-associated TCR beta chains recognize cytomegalovirus antigens. A further reported finding was that TCR beta sequences accurately predicted the HLA-A and HLA-B alleles for most subjects in the first cohort.

CDR1 and CDR2 (MNHNS, SASEGT) derive from the germline V gene. The germline ends are 9 bases apart after V is trimmed by 9 bases and J by 3 bases. Its CDR3 holds 12 amino acids, cysteine through phenylalanine. Only the CDR3 region is kept as DNA, spanning 36 bases read in frame from base 1. This clone came up a few times. Its antigen is still unknown. No clone much larger than this one lies a single base away; base qualities are absent. Libraries were made using the immunoSEQ multiplex PCR assay. A mixture of 60 forward primers for TCR Vbeta segments and 13 reverse primers for TCR Jbeta segments was used in the multiplex PCR. The CDR3 region of rearranged TCR beta genes was amplified from genomic DNA by a multiplex PCR assay. On the Illumina HiSeq System, the amplified TCR beta libraries were sequenced as 87-base-pair reads. The original pipeline was this. In a later analysis, approximately 74 million unique TCR beta chains were counted across the 690 or so repertoires, and approximately 11 million of these chains were shared by at least two donors. A nearest-neighbor algorithm error-corrected the raw reads and collapsed the reads into unique sequences, merging closely related sequences to remove PCR and sequencing errors. To assign V, D and J gene segments, CDR3 sequences were aligned to IMGT reference sequences. For a sequence to be retained, a match of at least six nucleotides to both a V gene segment and a J gene segment was required. Rearrangements were classified as productive when the CDR3 lacked stop codons and remained in frame with V and J, and all other rearrangements were classified as non-productive. CDR3 was defined according to IMGT convention as the region running from the second conserved V-encoded cysteine to the conserved J-encoded phenylalanine. In an earlier analysis of approximately 500 of the donors, sequences lacking an unambiguous match to a single V gene segment were excluded. An earlier analysis of some 500 of the donors classified V segments as functional when productive rearrangements were above 56.7% and as segregating when the standard deviation between donors was above 5%. To diagnose cytomegalovirus status from the catalog of TCR beta chain sequences, a statistical classification framework was built. In a later analysis, TCR nucleotide sequences were compared against IMGT/GENE-DB human TR gene sequences so that V and J genes could be assigned. Using the TCRdist pipeline, a later analysis assigned CDR3 sequences along with most-parsimonious VDJ recombination scenarios. In a later analysis, every TCR beta chain was defined by the combination of its CDR3 amino acid sequence and its V-gene family, and reads without a unique V-gene family were dropped. To address suspected cross-contamination and a sequencing artifact, a later analysis removed roughly 580 highly shared, low-generation-probability nucleotide sequences. A later analysis calculated a clonal expansion index for each public chain from normalized within-repertoire ranks of inferred template counts. In a later analysis, generation probabilities were computed with a VDJ recombination model fitted to out-of-frame rearrangements, and the resulting probabilities were checked against IGoR. Hypergeometric tests were used in a later analysis to score TCR-TCR, TCR-HLA and TCR-CMV co-occurrence, with a repertoire-size bias correction applied to the TCR pairs. To estimate false discovery rates, a later analysis permuted the HLA or CMV assignments 20 times. In a later analysis, co-occurring TCRs were grouped using DBSCAN, with TCRdist sequence similarity added in when clustering inside HLA-allele-positive subsets. Repertoires with fewer than 30,000 or more than 120,000 public chains were left out of co-occurrence clustering, as were roughly five repertoires with anomalous nucleotide sharing. Held by TCRdb, this immuneACCESS table contains in-frame sequences only and omits some clones. Under half of the omission traces to an unresolved V gene where checked; the cause of the rest is unknown. V, J and clone size are those of that table, while D and trimming were read from the DNA. The sample table lists 70,000 to 95,000 clones, about four fifths of them with a count of one. The top ten clonotypes cover around 5.6% of the sample.

In total, 500 to 700 healthy bone marrow donors made up the cohort. At the time of sampling, all cohort members were nominally healthy, though unrecorded immune exposures were likely present. The donor was CMV seropositive and belonged to the group of 270 or so seropositive cohort members. A peripheral blood sample was collected from each donor, and TCR beta sequencing was performed on peripheral blood mononuclear cells. Genomic DNA was extracted from the blood cell samples with the Qiagen DNeasy Blood Extraction Kit. The material sequenced was PBMCs. The source is a woman aged 18-29 years in good health and CMV-seropositive. This sequence uses TRBV6-1 and TRBJ2-1; no D gene call is confident. The DNA sequence follows: TGTGCCAGTCATCGGGTCTACAATGAGCAGTTCTTC. This yields the protein CASHRVYNEQFF.